The source of this T cell receptor (beta chain) is a study of control samples from healthy donors and cancer patients (TCRdb year 2020). Spanning cysteine to phenylalanine, the CDR3 consists of 14 amino acids. Here the CDR3 DNA is all that survives: 42 bases in frame from base 1. Trimming at the junction amounts to 6 bases on V and 8 bases on J, and the germline ends lie 16 bases apart. The germline V gene (reference sequence) yields MNHEY for CDR1 and SMNVEV for CDR2. Libraries were prepared through the immunoSEQ multiplex PCR assay. TCRdb carries this immuneACCESS record with in-frame sequences only. Its versions omit some clonotypes, under half of them owing to an unresolved V gene in the studies checked, with the rest unexplained. This sample has 100,000 to 150,000 clones in its table, and 85% to 95% of those were observed once. The biggest ten clones account for roughly 8.7% of the sample. Points on this clone: Its recognized antigen is unknown. Base qualities are not at hand, and no much larger clone is one base apart.

The sequenced material came from blood. The chain employs TRBV27 and TRBJ1-4; the D region possibly corresponds to TRBD1 (5 bases align). The receptor was derived from a man between 18 and 35 years old in good health. CDR3 reads: CASRTRGEGEKLFF. The sequenced DNA is TGTGCCAGCAGGACCCGGGGGGAGGGGGAAAAACTGTTTTTT.